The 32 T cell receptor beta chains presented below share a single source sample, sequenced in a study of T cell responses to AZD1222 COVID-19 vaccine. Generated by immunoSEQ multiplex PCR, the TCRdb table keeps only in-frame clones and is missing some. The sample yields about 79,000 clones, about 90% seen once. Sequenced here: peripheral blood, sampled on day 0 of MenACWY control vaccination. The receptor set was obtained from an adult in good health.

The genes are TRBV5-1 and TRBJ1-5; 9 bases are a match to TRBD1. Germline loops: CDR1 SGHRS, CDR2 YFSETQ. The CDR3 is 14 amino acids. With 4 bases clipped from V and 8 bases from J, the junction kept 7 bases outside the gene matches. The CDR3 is CASSTGQGREPQHF. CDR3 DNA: TGCGCCAGCAGCACGGGACAGGGTAGGGAGCCCCAGCATTTT.

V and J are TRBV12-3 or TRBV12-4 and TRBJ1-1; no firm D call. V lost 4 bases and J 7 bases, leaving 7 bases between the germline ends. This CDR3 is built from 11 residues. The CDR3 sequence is CASSSQFEAFF. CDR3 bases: TGTGCCAGCAGTTCACAGTTTGAAGCTTTCTTT.

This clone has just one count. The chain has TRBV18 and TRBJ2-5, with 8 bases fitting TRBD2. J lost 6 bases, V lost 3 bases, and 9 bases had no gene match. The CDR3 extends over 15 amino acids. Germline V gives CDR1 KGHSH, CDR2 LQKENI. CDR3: CASSPPGRVVKTQYF. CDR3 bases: TGTGCCAGCTCACCCCCCGGGAGGGTCGTCAAGACCCAGTACTTC.

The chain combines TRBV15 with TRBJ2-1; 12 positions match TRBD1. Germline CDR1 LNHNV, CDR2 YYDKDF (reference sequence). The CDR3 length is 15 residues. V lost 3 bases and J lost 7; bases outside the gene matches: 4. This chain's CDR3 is CATSRGTGGQNEQFF. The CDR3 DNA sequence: TGTGCCACCAGCAGGGGGACAGGGGGCCAAAATGAGCAGTTCTTC. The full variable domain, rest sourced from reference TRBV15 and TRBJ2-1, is DAMVIQNPRYQVTQFGKPVTLSCSQTLNHNVMYWYQQKSSQAPKLLFHYYDKDFNNEADTPDNFQSRRPNTSFCFLDIRSPGLGDTAMYLCATSRGTGGQNEQFFGPGTRLTVL.

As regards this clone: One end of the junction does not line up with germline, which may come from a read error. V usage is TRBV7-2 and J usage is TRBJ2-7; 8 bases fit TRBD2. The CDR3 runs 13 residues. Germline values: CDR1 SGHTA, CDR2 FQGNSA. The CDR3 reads CASSLEVSGTRLF. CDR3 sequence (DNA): TGTGCCAGCAGCTTAGAGGTTAGCGGGACTCGTCTATTC.

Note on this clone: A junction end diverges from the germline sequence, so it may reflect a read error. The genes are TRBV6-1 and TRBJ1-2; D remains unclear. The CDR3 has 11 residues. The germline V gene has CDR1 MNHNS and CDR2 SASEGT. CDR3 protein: CASSEALGSLF. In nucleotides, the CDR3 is TGTGCCAGCAGTGAAGCATTGGGCAGTCTCTTC.

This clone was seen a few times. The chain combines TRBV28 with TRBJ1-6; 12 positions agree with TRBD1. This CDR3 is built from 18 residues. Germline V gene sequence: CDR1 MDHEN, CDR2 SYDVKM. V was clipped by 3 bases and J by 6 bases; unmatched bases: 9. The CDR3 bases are TGTGCCAGCAGTTTGGGGACAGGGGGCACCCTCCTTAATTCACCCCTCCACTTT. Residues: CASSLGTGGTLLNSPLHF.

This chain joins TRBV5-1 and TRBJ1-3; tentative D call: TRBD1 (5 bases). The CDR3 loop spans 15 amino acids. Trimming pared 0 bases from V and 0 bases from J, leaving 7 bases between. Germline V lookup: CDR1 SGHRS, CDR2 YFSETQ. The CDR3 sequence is CASSLGQLSGNTIYF. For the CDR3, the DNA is TGCGCCAGCAGCTTGGGACAGCTCTCTGGAAACACCATATATTTT.

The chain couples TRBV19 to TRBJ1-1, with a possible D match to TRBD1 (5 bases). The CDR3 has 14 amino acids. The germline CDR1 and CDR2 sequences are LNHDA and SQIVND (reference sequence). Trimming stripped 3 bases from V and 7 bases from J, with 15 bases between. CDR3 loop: CASSILGAAIEAFF. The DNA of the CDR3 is TGTGCCAGTAGTATTTTAGGGGCAGCTATTGAAGCTTTCTTT.

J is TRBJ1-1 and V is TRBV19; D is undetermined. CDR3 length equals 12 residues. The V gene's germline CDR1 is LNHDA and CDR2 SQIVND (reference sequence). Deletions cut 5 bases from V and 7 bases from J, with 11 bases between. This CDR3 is CASSVVSREAFF. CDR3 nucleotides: TGTGCCAGTAGTGTGGTCTCCCGTGAAGCTTTCTTT.

The CDR3 sequence: CASSNPQQVYNEQFF. CDR3 DNA sequence: TGTGCCAGCTCTAACCCCCAGCAAGTATACAATGAGCAGTTCTTC. The rearrangement uses TRBV28 and TRBJ2-1; no firm D call. CDR3 size: 15 residues. CDR1 and CDR2 (germline): MDHEN, SYDVKM. The V gene lost 8 bases and the J gene lost 4 bases, with 18 bases spanning the gap.

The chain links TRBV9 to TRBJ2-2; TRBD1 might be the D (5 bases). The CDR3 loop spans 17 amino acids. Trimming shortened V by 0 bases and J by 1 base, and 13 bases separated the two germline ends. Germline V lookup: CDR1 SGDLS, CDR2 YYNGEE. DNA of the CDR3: TGTGCCAGCAGCGTAGTAGGCTTGGGGCAGAACACCGGGGAGCTGTTTTTT. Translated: CASSVVGLGQNTGELFF.

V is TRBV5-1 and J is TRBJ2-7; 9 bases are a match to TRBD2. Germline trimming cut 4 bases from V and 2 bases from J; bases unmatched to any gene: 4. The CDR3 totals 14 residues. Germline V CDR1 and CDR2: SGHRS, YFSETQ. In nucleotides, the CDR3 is TGCGCCAGCAGCGCGACTAGCGGAGCCTACGAGCAGTACTTC. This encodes CASSATSGAYEQYF.

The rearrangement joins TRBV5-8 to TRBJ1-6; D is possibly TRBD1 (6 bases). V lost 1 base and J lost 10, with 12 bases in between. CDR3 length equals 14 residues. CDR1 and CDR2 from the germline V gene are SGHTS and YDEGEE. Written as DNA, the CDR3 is TGTGCCAGCAGCTTGCAAGGGGGACGATCACCCCTCCACTTT. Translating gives CASSLQGGRSPLHF. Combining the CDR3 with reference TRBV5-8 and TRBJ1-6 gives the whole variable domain EAGVTQSPTHLIKTRGQQATLRCSPISGHTSVYWYQQALGLGLQFLLWYDEGEERNRGNFPPRFSGRQFPNYSSELNVNALELEDSALYLCASSLQGGRSPLHFGNGTRLTVT.

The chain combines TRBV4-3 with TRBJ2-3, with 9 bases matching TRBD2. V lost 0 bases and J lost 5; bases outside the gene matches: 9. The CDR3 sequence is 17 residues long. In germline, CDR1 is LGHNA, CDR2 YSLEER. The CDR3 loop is CASSQEALAGWGDTQYF. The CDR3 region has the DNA TGCGCCAGCAGCCAAGAGGCCCTAGCGGGGTGGGGAGATACGCAGTATTTT.

This CDR3 reads CASSQSGGGYETQYF. In nucleotides, the CDR3 is TGTGCCAGCAGCCAAAGCGGGGGGGGTTACGAGACCCAGTACTTC. The V call is TRBV6-6, the J call TRBJ2-5, with 10 bases identical to TRBD2. The CDR3 length is 15 residues. The germline gives CDR1 MNHNY, CDR2 SVGAGI (reference sequence). J lost 5 bases, V lost 6 bases, and 9 bases had no gene match.

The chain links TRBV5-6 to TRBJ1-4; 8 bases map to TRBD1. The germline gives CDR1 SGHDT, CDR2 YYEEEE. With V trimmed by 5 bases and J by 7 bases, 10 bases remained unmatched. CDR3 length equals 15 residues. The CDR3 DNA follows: TGTGCCAGCAGAGAGCGCAGGGGGCAGGGTGAAAAACTGTTTTTT. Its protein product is CASRERRGQGEKLFF.

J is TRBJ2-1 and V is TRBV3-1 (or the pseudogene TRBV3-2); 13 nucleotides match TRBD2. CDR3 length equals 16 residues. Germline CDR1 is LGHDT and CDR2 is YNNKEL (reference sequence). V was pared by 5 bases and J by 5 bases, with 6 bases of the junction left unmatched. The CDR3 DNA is TGTGCCAGCAGCTCCCGGACTAGCGGGGGCCACAATGAGCAGTTCTTC. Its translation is CASSSRTSGGHNEQFF.

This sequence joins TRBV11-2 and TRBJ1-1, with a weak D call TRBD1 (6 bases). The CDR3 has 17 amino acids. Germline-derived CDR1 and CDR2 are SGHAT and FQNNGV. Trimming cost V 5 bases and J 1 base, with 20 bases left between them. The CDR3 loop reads CASSPGHRQAANTEAFF. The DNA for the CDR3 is TGTGCCAGCAGCCCGGGACACAGACAGGCCGCGAACACTGAAGCTTTCTTT.

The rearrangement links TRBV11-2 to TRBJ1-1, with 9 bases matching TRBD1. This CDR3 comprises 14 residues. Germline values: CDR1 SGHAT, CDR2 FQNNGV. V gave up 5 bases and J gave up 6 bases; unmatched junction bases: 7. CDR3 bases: TGTGCCAGCAGCGGGTGGACAGGGGCATCTGAAGCTTTCTTT. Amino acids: CASSGWTGASEAFF.

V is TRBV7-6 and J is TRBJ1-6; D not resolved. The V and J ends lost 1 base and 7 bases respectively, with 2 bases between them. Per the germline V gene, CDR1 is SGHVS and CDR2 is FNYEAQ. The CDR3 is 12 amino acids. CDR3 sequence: CASSLENSPLHF. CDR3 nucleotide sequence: TGTGCCAGCAGCTTAGAGAATTCACCCCTCCACTTT.

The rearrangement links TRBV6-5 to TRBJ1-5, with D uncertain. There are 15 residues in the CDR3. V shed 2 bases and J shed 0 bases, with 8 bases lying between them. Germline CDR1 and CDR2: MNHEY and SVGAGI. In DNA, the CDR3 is TGTGCCAGCAGTTACGTCGCCGGTAGCAATCAGCCCCAGCATTTT. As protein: CASSYVAGSNQPQHF.

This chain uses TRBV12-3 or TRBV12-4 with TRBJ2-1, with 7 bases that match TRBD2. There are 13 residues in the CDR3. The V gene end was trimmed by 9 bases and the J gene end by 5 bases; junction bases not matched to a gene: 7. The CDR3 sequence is CASSSGQNNEQFF. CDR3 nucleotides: TGTGCCAGTAGTAGCGGGCAGAACAATGAGCAGTTCTTC.

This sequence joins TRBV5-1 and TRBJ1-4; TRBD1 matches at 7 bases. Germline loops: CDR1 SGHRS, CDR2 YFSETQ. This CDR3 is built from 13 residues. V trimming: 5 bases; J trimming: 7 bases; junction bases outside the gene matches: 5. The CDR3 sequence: CASRDGQAEKLFF. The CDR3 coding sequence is TGCGCCAGCAGGGATGGACAGGCTGAAAAACTGTTTTTT. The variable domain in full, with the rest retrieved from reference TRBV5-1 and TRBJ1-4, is KAGVTQTPRYLIKTRGQQVTLSCSPISGHRSVSWYQQTPGQGLQFLFEYFSETQRNKGNFPGRFSGRQFSNSRSEMNVSTLELGDSALYLCASRDGQAEKLFFGSGTQLSVL.

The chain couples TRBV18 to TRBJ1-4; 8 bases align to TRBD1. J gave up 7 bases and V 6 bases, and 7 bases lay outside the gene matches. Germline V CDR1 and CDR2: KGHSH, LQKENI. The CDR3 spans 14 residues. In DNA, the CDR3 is TGTGCCAGCTCCGAGACCGGGACAGGTGAAAAACTGTTTTTT. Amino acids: CASSETGTGEKLFF.

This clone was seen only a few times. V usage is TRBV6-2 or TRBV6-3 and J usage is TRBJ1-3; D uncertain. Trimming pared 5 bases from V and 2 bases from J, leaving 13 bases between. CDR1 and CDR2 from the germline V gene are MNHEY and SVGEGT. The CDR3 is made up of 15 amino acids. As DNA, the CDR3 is TGTGCCAGCAGTGGTCCCGGAGGTCCTGGAAACACCATATATTTT. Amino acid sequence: CASSGPGGPGNTIYF.

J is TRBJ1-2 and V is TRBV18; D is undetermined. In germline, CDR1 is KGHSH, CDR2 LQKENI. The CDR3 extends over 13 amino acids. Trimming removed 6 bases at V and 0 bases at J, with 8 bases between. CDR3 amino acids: CASSPGANYGYTF. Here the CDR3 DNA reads TGTGCCAGCTCCCCAGGCGCTAACTATGGCTACACCTTC.

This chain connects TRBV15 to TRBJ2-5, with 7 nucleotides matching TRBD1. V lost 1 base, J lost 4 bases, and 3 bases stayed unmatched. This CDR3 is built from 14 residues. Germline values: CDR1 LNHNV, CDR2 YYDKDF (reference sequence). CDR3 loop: CATSRAQGVETQYF. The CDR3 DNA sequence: TGTGCCACCAGCAGAGCCCAGGGGGTAGAGACCCAGTACTTC.

CDR3 coding DNA: TGTGCCAGCAGTTACTCCCCGGGACGGGGGGCTGATACGCAGTATTTT. Its translation is CASSYSPGRGADTQYF. This chain connects TRBV6-2 or TRBV6-3 to TRBJ2-3, with D maybe TRBD2 (7 bases). The CDR3 is 16 residues long. CDR1 and CDR2 from the germline V gene are MNHEY and SVGEGT. Trimming took off 0 bases at V and 6 bases at J, with 16 bases between the two ends.

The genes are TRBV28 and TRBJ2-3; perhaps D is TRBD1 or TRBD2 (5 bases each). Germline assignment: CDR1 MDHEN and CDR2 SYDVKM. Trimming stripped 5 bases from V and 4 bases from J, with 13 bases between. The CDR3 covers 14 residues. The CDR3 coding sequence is TGTGCCAGCAGTCCCGGGACGCTCGCAGATACGCAGTATTTT. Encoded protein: CASSPGTLADTQYF.

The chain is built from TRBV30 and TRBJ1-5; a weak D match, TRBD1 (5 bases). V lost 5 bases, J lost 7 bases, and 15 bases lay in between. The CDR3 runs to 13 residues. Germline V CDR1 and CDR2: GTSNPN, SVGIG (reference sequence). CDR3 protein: CAWGGGGLQPQHF. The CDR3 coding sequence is TGTGCCTGGGGGGGAGGAGGCCTCCAGCCCCAGCATTTT.

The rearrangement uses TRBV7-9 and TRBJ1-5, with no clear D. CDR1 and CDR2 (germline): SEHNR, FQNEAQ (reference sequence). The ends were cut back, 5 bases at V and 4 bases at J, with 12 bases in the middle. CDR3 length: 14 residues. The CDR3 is CASSAGGVNQPQHF. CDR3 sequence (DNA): TGTGCCAGCAGCGCAGGTGGGGTTAATCAGCCCCAGCATTTT.